A single T cell receptor beta chain is shown here with its context. Germline V gives CDR1 LGHDT, CDR2 YNNKEL (reference sequence). V lost 3 bases and J lost 7, with 9 bases in between. This CDR3 spans 13 amino acids. This sample was taken from a study of blood T cell repertoires in COVID-19. On the study more broadly: In each case, the material was cDNA or gDNA derived from T cells, B-cell-depleted T cells, or PBMCs.

Methods used by the authors: The authors estimated nucleated cell counts from reference gene primer amplification. Clones were sequenced by immunoSEQ multiplex PCR, and TCRdb holds only the in-frame ones, with some missing. The V and J calls and the clone size are those of that table, but D and trimming were determined from the DNA. The data contain fewer than 350,000 clones, about nine tenths of them seen just once; the ten biggest clones take up roughly 12%. The Seattle patients, enrolled during active infection, were followed longitudinally. Sequenced material: peripheral blood. V and J are TRBV3-1 (or the pseudogene TRBV3-2) and TRBJ2-2; D call uncertain. The source is a woman in her twenties or thirties with COVID-19, enrolled during active disease. Here the CDR3 reads CASSQRGHGELFF. The CDR3, as DNA: TGTGCCAGCAGCCAGCGAGGCCACGGGGAGCTGTTTTTT.